The T cell receptor beta chain under discussion was sequenced for a study of T cells in women clearing cervical HPV infection. Study overall: For cases, blood was sampled a median 149 days after lesion detection, interquartile range 90 to 200 days.

Germline-derived CDR1 and CDR2 are LNHDA and SQIVND (reference sequence). The CDR3 loop spans 14 amino acids. As regards this clone: Its antigen remains unknown. The CDR3 end lies 3 residues beyond the end of the read and is filled in from the germline J gene.

Study observations and caveats: CIN3+ cases had significantly higher TCR richness than controls; evenness did not differ. Richness differences could reflect unmeasured T-cell content per sample.

Libraries were prepared by immunoSEQ multiplex PCR; TCRdb keeps only in-frame clonotypes and omits some of them. Its clone listing holds over 10,000 clones. What was sequenced was blood buffy coat. This receptor was obtained from a woman aged 18 to 75 with a cervical HPV16 infection that either progressed to CIN3+ or cleared (not recorded which). The gene calls are TRBV19 and TRBJ1-1, with a possible D match to TRBD1 (6 bases). The CDR3 DNA, read in part, is TGTGCCAGTAGTGGACGAGCGGGGGCAGATACG. It encodes CASSGRAGADT. The CDR3 in its entirety is CASSGRAGADTAFF.